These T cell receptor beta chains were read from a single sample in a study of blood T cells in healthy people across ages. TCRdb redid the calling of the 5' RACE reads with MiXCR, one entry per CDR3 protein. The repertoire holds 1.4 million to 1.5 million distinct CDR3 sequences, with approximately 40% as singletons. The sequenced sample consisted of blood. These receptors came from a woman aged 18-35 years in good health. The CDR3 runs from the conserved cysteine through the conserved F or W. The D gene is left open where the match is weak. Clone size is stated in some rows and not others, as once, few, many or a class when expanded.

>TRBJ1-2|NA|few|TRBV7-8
CASSSSVGTYGYTF
TGTGCCAGCAGCTCCTCGGTCGGCACCTATGGCTACACCTTC
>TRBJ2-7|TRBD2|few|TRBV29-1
CSVESGLAGTYEQYF
TGCAGCGTTGAATCCGGGCTAGCGGGTACCTACGAGCAGTACTTC
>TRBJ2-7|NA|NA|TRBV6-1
CASAPQPGTPYEQYF
TGTGCCAGCGCACCCCAGCCGGGAACCCCCTACGAGCAGTACTTC
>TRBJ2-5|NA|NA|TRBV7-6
CASSLKGWAVEETQYF
TGTGCCAGCAGCTTAAAGGGCTGGGCCGTCGAAGAGACCCAGTACTTC
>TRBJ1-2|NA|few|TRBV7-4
CASSFPPGPRLDYGYTF
TGTGCCAGCAGCTTCCCACCCGGCCCACGGCTTGACTATGGCTACACCTTC
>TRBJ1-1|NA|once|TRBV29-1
CSAEGNRERDTEAFF
TGCAGCGCTGAAGGGAACCGGGAGAGGGACACTGAAGCTTTCTTT
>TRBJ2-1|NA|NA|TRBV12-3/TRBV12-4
CASKIGRNEQFF
TGTGCCAGCAAGATAGGTAGGAATGAGCAGTTCTTC
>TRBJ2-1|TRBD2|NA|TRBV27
CASSLAGGVGNEQFF
TGTGCCAGCAGTTTGGCGGGAGGGGTTGGCAATGAGCAGTTCTTC
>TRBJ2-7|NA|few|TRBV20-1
CSATPSAVEQYF
TGCAGTGCAACACCCTCAGCGGTCGAGCAGTACTTC
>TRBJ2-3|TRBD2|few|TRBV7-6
CASSLGLSGGGLDTQYF
TGTGCCAGCAGCTTAGGTCTGAGCGGGGGCGGACTTGATACGCAGTATTTT
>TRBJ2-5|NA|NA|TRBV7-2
CASSFFEETQYF
TGTGCCAGCAGCTTCTTTGAAGAGACCCAGTACTTC
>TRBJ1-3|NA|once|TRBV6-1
CASTVDGYSGNTIYF
TGTGCCAGCACCGTGGACGGATACTCTGGAAACACCATATATTTT
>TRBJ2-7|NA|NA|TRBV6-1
CASSEPGGSLYEQYF
TGTGCCAGCAGTGAGCCCGGGGGCTCTTTATACGAGCAGTACTTC
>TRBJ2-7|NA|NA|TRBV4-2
CASSQELAAPTYEQYF
TGTGCCAGCAGCCAAGAGCTTGCTGCCCCAACCTACGAGCAGTACTTC
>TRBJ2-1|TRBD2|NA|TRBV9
CASSVDRLAGYNEQFF
TGTGCCAGCAGCGTAGATAGACTAGCGGGGTACAATGAGCAGTTCTTC
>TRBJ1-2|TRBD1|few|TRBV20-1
CSARGDRGDGYTF
TGCAGTGCTAGAGGGGACAGGGGAGATGGTTACACCTTC
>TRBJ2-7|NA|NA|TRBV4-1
CASSPRDGPTYEQYF
TGCGCCAGCAGCCCCAGGGACGGTCCAACCTACGAGCAGTACTTC
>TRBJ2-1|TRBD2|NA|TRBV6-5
CASSYQAGVIYNEQFF
TGTGCCAGCAGTTACCAAGCGGGAGTTATCTACAATGAGCAGTTCTTC
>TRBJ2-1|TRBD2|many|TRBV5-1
CASSLVRGDNEQFF
TGCGCCAGCAGCTTGGTCCGGGGGGACAATGAGCAGTTCTTC
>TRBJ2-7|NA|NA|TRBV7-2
CASSLMGGSSYNEQYF
TGTGCCAGCAGCTTAATGGGGGGATCCTCCTACAATGAGCAGTACTTC
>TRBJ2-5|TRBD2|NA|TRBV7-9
CASSFPAGGPDNEQYF
TGTGCCAGCAGTTTCCCAGCGGGGGGGCCCGACAATGAGCAGTACTTC
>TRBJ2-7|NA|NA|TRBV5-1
CASSLDDRPSYGQYF
TGCGCCAGCAGCTTGGACGACAGGCCCTCCTACGGGCAGTACTTC
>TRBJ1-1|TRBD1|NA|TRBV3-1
CASSLEGTGGMNTEAFF
TGTGCCAGCAGCCTGGAAGGGACAGGGGGTATGAACACTGAAGCTTTCTTT
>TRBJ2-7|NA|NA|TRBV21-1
CASSPPPADSSYNEQYF
TGTGCCAGCAGTCCTCCCCCGGCAGATAGCTCCTACAATGAGCAGTACTTC
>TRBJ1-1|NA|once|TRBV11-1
CASSPAVQVNTEAFF
TGTGCCAGCAGCCCAGCGGTACAGGTGAACACTGAAGCTTTCTTT
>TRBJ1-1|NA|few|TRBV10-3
CAIRGLRNTEAFF
TGTGCCATCAGGGGGCTTAGGAACACTGAAGCTTTCTTT
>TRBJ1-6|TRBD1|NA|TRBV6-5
CASRGTVGDSPLHF
TGTGCCAGCAGGGGGACAGTAGGGGATTCACCCCTCCACTTT
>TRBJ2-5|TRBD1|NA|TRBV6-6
CASSYSDRGETQYF
TGTGCCAGCAGTTACTCTGACAGGGGAGAGACCCAGTACTTC
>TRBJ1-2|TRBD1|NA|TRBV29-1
CSYGQGAVGYTF
TGCAGCTACGGACAGGGGGCAGTTGGCTACACCTTC
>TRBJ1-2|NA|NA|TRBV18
CASSPTAGKYGYTF
TGTGCCAGCTCCCCTACAGCAGGGAAATATGGCTACACCTTC
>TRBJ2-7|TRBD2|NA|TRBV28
CASSSGGQIAEQYF
TGTGCCAGCAGCTCGGGGGGGCAGATCGCCGAGCAGTACTTC
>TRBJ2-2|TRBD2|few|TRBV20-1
CSARRLAGTDGELFF
TGCAGTGCTAGGCGGCTAGCGGGTACCGACGGGGAGCTGTTTTTT
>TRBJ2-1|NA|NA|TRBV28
CASSFGPAERGNEQFF
TGTGCCAGCAGTTTTGGTCCAGCGGAAAGGGGCAATGAGCAGTTCTTC
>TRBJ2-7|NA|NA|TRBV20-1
CSARAPGTSNSYEQYF
TGCAGTGCTAGAGCCCCGGGGACCTCCAACTCCTACGAGCAGTACTTC
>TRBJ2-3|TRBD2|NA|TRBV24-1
CAALEREGRGDTDTQYF
TGTGCCGCCCTGGAGCGGGAGGGCCGAGGAGACACAGATACGCAGTATTTT
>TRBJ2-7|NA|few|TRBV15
CATSRGPNDEQYF
TGTGCCACCAGCAGAGGCCCTAATGACGAGCAGTACTTC
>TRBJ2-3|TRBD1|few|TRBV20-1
CSASLGQGTADTQYF
TGCAGTGCTTCCCTCGGACAGGGGACGGCAGATACGCAGTATTTT
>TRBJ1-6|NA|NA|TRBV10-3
CAISESAGDNSPLHF
TGTGCCATCAGTGAGTCGGCAGGGGATAATTCACCCCTCCACTTT
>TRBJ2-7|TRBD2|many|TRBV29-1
CSAATSGLEQYF
TGCAGCGCCGCGACTAGCGGCCTAGAGCAGTACTTC
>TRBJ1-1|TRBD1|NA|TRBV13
CASRLGQGVTAFF
TGTGCCAGCAGGTTAGGACAGGGGGTCACAGCTTTCTTT
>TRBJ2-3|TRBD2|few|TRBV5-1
CASSLRFGLADSTDTQYF
TGCGCCAGCAGCTTGAGATTCGGACTAGCGGATTCCACAGATACGCAGTATTTT
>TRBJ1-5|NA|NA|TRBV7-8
CASSLVSYSNQPQHF
TGTGCCAGCAGCTTAGTTAGCTATAGCAATCAGCCCCAGCATTTT
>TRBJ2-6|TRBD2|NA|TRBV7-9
CASSFSTSGIGGANVLTF
TGTGCCAGCAGCTTCTCGACTAGCGGGATAGGTGGGGCCAACGTCCTGACTTTC
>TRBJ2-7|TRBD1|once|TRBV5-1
CASSFSRGSSYEQYF
TGCGCCAGCAGCTTCTCCAGGGGGAGCTCCTACGAGCAGTACTTC
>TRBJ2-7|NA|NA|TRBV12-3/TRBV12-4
CASSPARVSKAEQYF
TGTGCCAGCAGTCCTGCTCGGGTGTCAAAGGCCGAGCAGTACTTC
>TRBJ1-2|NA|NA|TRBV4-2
CASSQLIPPNHGYTF
TGTGCCAGCAGCCAACTTATACCACCTAACCATGGCTACACCTTC